This TCR beta chain appears in the sequencing data of a study of a mutant IDH1 vaccine in newly diagnosed glioma. Study as a whole: Vaccination followed radiotherapy alone by 4-6 weeks, or accompanied temozolomide cycles. Patients arrived already treated with radiotherapy, temozolomide, or both, most having had both.

Time point noted: week 11, during vaccination. In the vaccine, a single dose held 300 ug of the mutant IDH1 20-mer peptide, along with topical imiquimod. The CDR3 runs 13 residues. Germline V CDR1 and CDR2: SGHKS, YYEKEE (reference sequence). V lost 2 bases, J lost 2 bases, and 7 bases lay in between. Data came from immunoSEQ multiplex PCR; TCRdb stores just in-frame clones and leaves some out. Among 120,000 or so clones listed, 80% were seen once. With respect to this clone: The antigen remains unidentified.

Whole-study results and caveats: Changes in top peripheral clonotypes did not appear linked to pseudoprogression.

The sequencing here drew on PBMCs, taken from a glioma patient whose treatment included an IDH1 peptide vaccine. The sequence came from a man aged 40-55 years with glioma. The chain has TRBV5-5 and TRBJ1-2; no clear D gene. CDR3 region: CASSFRGNYGYTF. Written as DNA, the CDR3 is TGTGCCAGCAGCTTCCGAGGAAACTATGGCTACACCTTC.